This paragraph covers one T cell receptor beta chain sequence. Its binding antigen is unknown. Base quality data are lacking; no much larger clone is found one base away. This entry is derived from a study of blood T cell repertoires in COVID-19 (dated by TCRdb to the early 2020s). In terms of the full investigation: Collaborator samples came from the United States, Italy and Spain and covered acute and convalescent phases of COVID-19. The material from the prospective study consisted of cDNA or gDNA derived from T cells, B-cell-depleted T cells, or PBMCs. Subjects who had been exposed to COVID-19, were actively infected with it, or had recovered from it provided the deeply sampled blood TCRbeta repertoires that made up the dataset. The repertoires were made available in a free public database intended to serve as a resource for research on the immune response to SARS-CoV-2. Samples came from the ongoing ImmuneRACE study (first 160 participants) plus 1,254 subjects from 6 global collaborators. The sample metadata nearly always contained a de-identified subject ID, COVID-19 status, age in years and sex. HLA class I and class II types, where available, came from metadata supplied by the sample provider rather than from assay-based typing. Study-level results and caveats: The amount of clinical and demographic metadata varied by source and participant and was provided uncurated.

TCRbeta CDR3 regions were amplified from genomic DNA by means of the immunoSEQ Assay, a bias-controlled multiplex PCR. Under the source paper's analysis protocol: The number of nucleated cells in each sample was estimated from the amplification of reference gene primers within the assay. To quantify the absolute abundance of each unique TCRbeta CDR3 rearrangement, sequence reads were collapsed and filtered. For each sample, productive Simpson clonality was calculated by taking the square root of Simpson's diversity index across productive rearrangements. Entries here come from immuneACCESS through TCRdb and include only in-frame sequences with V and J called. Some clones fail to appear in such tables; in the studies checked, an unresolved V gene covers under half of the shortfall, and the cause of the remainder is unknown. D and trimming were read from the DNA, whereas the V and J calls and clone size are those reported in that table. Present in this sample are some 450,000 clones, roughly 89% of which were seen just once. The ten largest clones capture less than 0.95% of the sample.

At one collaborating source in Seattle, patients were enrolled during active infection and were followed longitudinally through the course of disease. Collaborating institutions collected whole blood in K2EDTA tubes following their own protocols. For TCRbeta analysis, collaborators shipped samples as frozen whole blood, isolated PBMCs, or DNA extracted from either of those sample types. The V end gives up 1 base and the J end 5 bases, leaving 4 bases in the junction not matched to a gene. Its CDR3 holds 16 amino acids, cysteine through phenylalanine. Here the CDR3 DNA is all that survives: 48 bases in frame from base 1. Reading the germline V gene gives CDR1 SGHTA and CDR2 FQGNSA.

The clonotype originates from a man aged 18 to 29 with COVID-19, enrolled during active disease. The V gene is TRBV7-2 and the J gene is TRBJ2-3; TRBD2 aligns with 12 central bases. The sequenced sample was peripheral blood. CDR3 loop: CASSLGLAGGVDTQYF. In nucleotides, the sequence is TGTGCCAGCAGCTTAGGCCTAGCGGGAGGGGTAGATACGCAGTATTTT.